This TCR beta chain came from a study of PD-1 blockade in classical Hodgkin lymphoma. Libraries were prepared by immunoSEQ multiplex PCR; TCRdb keeps only in-frame clonotypes and omits some of them. The sample lists roughly 96,000 clones, just over 90% occurring once. The time point denotes: cycle 4 day 1 (C4D1), after more than 5 weeks of nivolumab. Brentuximab vedotin exposure varied among the patients, all of whom had relapsed after autologous stem cell transplantation. Trimming pared 3 bases from V and 3 bases from J, leaving 6 bases between. Germline CDR1 reads SEHNR; CDR2 reads FQNEAQ (reference sequence). This CDR3 region has 12 residues. On this clone: Antigen unknown.

Findings and limits, study-wide: Those achieving complete response showed baseline diversity like newly diagnosed patients.

This TCR was recovered from a human donor with classical Hodgkin lymphoma. The sequencing here drew on peripheral blood mononuclear cells (PBMCs), taken before the fourth cycle of nivolumab. The chain employs TRBV7-9 and TRBJ2-7; weak D call: TRBD1 (5 bases). The CDR3 bases are TGTGCCAGCAGCTTCGACAGCTACGAGCAGTACTTC. Translated, it gives CASSFDSYEQYF.